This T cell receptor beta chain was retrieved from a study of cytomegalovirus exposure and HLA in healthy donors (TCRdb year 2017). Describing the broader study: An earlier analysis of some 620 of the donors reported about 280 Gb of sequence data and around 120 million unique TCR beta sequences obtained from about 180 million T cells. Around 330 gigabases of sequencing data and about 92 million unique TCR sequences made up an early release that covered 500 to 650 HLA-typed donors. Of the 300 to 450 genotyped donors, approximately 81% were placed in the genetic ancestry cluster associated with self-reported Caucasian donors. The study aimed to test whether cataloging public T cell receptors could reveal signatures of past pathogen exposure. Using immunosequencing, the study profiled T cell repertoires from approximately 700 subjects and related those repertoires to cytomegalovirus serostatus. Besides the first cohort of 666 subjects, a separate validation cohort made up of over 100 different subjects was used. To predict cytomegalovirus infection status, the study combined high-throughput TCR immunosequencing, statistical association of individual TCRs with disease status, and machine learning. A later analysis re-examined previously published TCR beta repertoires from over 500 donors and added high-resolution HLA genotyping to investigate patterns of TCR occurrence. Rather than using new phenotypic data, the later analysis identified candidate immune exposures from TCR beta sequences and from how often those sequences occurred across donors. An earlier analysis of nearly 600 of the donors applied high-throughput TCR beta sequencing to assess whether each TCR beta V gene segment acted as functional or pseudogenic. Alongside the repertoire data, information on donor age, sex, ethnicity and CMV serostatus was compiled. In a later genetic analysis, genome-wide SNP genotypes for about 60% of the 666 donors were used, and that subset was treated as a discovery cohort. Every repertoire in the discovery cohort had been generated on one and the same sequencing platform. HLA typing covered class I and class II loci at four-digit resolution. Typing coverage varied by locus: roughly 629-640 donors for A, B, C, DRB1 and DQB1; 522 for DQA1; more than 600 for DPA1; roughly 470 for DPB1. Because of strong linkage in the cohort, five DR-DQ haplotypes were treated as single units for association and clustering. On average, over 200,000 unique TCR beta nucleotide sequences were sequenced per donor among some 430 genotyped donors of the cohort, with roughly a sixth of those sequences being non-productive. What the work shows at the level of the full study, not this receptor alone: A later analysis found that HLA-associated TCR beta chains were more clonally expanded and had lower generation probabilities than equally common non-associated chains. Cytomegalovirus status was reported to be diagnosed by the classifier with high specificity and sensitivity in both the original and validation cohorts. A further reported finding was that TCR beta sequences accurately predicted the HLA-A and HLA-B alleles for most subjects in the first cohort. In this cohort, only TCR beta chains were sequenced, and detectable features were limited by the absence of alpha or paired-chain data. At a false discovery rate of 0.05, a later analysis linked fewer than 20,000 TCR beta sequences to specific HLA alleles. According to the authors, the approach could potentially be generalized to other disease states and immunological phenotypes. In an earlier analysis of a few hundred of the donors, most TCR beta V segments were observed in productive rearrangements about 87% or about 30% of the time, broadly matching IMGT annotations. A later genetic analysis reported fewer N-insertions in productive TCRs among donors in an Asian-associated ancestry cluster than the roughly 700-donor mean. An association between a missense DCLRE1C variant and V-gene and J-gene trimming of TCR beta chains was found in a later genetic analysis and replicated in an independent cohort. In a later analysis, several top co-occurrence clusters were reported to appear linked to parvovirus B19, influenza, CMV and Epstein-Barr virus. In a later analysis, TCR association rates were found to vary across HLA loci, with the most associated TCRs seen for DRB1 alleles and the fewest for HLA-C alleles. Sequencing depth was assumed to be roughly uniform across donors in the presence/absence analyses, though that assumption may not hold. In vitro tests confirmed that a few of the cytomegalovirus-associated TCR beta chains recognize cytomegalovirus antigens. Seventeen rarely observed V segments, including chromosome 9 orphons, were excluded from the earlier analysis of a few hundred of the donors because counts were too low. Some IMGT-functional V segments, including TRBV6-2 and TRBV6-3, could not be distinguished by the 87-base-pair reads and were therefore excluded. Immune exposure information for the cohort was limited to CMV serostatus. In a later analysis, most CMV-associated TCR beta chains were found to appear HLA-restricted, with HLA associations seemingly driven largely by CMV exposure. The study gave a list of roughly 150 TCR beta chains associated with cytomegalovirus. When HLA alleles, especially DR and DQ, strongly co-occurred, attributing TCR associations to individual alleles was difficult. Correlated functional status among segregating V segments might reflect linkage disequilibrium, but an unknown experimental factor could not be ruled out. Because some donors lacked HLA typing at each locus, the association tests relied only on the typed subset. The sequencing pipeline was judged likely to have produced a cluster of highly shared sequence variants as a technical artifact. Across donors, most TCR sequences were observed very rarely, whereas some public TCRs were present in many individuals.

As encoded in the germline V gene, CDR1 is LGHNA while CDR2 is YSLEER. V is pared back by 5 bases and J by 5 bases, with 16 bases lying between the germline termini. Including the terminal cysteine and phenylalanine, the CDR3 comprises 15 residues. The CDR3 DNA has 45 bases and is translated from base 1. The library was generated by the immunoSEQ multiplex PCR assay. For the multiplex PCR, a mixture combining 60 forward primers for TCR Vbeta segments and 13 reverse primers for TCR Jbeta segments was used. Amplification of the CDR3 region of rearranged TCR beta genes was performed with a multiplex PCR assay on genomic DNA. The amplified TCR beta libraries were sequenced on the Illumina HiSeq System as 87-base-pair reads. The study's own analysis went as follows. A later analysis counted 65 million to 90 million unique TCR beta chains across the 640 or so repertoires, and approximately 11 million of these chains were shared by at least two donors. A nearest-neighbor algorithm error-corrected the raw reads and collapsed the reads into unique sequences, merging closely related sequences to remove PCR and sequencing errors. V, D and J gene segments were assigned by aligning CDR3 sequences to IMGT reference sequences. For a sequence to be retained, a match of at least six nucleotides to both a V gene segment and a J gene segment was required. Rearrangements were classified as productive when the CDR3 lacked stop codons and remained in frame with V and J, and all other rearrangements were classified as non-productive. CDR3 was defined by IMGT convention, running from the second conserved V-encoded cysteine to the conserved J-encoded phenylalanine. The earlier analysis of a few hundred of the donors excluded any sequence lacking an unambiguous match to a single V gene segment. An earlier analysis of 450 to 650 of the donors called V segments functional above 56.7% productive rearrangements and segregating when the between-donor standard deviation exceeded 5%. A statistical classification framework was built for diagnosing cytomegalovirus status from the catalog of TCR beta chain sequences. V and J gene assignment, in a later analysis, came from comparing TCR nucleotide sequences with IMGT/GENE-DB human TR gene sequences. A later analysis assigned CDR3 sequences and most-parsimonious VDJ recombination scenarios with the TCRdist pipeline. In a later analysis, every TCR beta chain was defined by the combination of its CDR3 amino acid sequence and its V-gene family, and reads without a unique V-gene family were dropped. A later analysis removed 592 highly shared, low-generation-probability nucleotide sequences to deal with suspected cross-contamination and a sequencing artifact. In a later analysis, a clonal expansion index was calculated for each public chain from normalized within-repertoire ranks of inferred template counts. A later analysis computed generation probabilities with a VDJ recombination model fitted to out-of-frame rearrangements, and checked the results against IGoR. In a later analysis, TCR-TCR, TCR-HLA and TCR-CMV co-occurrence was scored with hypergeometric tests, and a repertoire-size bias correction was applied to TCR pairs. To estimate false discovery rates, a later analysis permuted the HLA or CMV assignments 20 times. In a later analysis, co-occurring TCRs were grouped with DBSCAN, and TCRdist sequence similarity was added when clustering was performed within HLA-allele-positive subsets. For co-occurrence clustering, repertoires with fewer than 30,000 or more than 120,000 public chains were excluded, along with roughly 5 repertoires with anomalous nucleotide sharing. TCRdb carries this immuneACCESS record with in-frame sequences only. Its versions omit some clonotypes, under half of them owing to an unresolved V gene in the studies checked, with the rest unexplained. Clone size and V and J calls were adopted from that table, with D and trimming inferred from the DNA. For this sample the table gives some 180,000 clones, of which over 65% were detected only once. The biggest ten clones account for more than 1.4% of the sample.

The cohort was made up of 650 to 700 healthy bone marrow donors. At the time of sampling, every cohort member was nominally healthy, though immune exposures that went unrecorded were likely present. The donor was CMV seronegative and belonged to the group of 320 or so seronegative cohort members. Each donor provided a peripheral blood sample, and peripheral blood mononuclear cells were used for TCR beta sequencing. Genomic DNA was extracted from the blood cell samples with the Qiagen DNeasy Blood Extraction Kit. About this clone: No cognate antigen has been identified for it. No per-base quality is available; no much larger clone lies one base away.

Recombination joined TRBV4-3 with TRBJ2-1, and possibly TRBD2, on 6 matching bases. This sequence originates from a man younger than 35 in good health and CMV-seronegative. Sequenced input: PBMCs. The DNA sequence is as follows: TGCGCCAGCAGCTCGGCGGGGCAGGCGAACAATGAGCAGTTCTTC. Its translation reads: CASSSAGQANNEQFF.